Sequencing of this TCR beta chain was carried out in a study of T cells in Graves' hyperthyroidism and ophthalmopathy. These patients, aged 18 to 65, had recently diagnosed hyperthyroidism lasting under 2 months. Not enrolled were patients with uncontrolled infection, other autoimmune disease, pregnancy or lactation. Amplified regions were TCR beta CDR3 sequences from RNA transcripts. The HTBI primer set served for first-round RT-PCR of the TCR CDR3. Via MiXCR, TCRdb re-called the multiplex PCR reads, giving one row per CDR3 protein. The table records roughly 740,000 distinct CDR3 sequences, around 15% of them present only once. CDR3 size: 11 residues. Trimming stripped 7 bases from V and 8 bases from J, with 11 bases between. Germline CDR1 and CDR2: LGHNT and FRNRAP.

The sequence was collected from a man between 18 and 29 years old with Graves' hyperthyroidism. Sample: blood. J is TRBJ1-2 and V is TRBV12-5; no clear D gene. The chain's CDR3 is CASAQGRGYTF. The CDR3 DNA reads TGTGCTAGTGCCCAAGGGCGCGGCTACACCTTC.